This is a list of T cell receptor beta chains from one sample in a study of metastatic and nonmetastatic thyroid tumors. MiXCR re-clonotyped the PCR reads for TCRdb. Of around 23,000 clones listed, around 28% are singletons. The sample taken for sequencing was blood. Receptor source: a male donor with papillary thyroid cancer or a benign thyroid nodule (not recorded which). Some clones in this sample may be carry-over from other donors' samples. Each CDR3 is given with its conserved first and last residue. D genes are given only for firm matches. Part of the rows lack a size; the others show once, few, many or a class for expanded clones.

j_call: TRBJ1-2
clone_size: -
d_call: -
v_call: TRBV5-6
cdr3_nt: TGTGCCAGCAGCCCCTGGTATCAGAATGGCTACTCCTTC
cdr3_aa: CASSPWYQNGYSF

j_call: TRBJ1-1
clone_size: medium-sized
d_call: TRBD1
v_call: TRBV6-1
cdr3_nt: TGTGCCAGCATCGCGGGACAGGGATGGACTGAAGCTTTCTTT
cdr3_aa: CASIAGQGWTEAFF

j_call: TRBJ2-7
clone_size: many
d_call: TRBD1
v_call: TRBV6-1
cdr3_nt: TGTGCCAGCAGACCCGGGACAGGGGGGGGGGGGGAGCAGTACTTC
cdr3_aa: CASRPGTGGGGEQYF

j_call: TRBJ2-3
clone_size: many
d_call: -
v_call: TRBV11-2
cdr3_nt: TGTGCCAGCAGCCCGGATGTGAGGACCCCCCGGGGCACAGATACGCAGTATTTT
cdr3_aa: CASSPDVRTPRGTDTQYF

j_call: TRBJ2-5
clone_size: many
d_call: -
v_call: TRBV3-1
cdr3_nt: TGTGCCAGCAGCCAGCTCCTCCAAGAGACCCAGTACTTC
cdr3_aa: CASSQLLQETQYF

j_call: TRBJ1-1
clone_size: many
d_call: -
v_call: TRBV5-5
cdr3_nt: TGTGCCAGCAGCTTGGCGCAGGGGATCACTGAAGCTTTCTTT
cdr3_aa: CASSLAQGITEAFF

j_call: TRBJ2-3
clone_size: medium-sized
d_call: TRBD2
v_call: TRBV24-1
cdr3_nt: TGTGCCACCAGTGATTACGGGCGGGAGTCCACAGATACGCAGTATTTT
cdr3_aa: CATSDYGRESTDTQYF

j_call: TRBJ1-3
clone_size: many
d_call: -
v_call: TRBV15
cdr3_nt: TGTGCCACCAGCAGAGATTCTAGGGAGGCAGGCCCCTCTGGAAACACCATATATTTT
cdr3_aa: CATSRDSREAGPSGNTIYF

j_call: TRBJ2-2
clone_size: many
d_call: -
v_call: TRBV4-1
cdr3_nt: TGCGCCAGCAGCCAAGAGGGACACTACACCGGGGAGCTGTTTTTT
cdr3_aa: CASSQEGHYTGELFF

j_call: TRBJ2-7
clone_size: many
d_call: TRBD2
v_call: TRBV3-1
cdr3_nt: TGTGCCAGCAGGTCGGGACTAGCGGGAGTCGAGCAGTACTTC
cdr3_aa: CASRSGLAGVEQYF

j_call: TRBJ2-1
clone_size: few
d_call: -
v_call: TRBV6-2/TRBV6-3
cdr3_nt: TGTGCCAGCAGTTTCGGAGGGCCCGGGGGGCAGTTCTTC
cdr3_aa: CASSFGGPGGQFF

j_call: TRBJ1-5
clone_size: many
d_call: -
v_call: TRBV6-2/TRBV6-3
cdr3_nt: TGTGCCAGCAGTGGACGGTTCAATCAGCCCCAGCATTTT
cdr3_aa: CASSGRFNQPQHF

j_call: TRBJ2-3
clone_size: many
d_call: TRBD2
v_call: TRBV20-1
cdr3_nt: TGCAGTGCTAGTAGTCTAGGGACTAGCGGCCGTCCTATGCAGTATTTT
cdr3_aa: CSASSLGTSGRPMQYF

j_call: TRBJ2-3
clone_size: many
d_call: TRBD2
v_call: TRBV5-1
cdr3_nt: TGCGCCAGCAAGACTAGCGGACCTAGCACAGATACGCAGTATTTT
cdr3_aa: CASKTSGPSTDTQYF

j_call: TRBJ2-1
clone_size: -
d_call: -
v_call: TRBV5-1
cdr3_nt: TGCGCCAGCAGCGGGCAACTTCGGGGCAATGAGCAGTTCTTT
cdr3_aa: CASSGQLRGNEQFF

j_call: TRBJ2-3
clone_size: many
d_call: -
v_call: TRBV19
cdr3_nt: TGTGCCAGTAGTGCGCGACAGAGAACCACAGATACGCAGTATTTT
cdr3_aa: CASSARQRTTDTQYF

j_call: TRBJ1-4
clone_size: many
d_call: -
v_call: TRBV15
cdr3_nt: TGTGCCACCAAATCCGGACTCAATGAAAAACTGTTTTTT
cdr3_aa: CATKSGLNEKLFF

j_call: TRBJ1-2
clone_size: many
d_call: TRBD1
v_call: TRBV28
cdr3_nt: TGTGCCAGCAGTCCGTGGGACAGGGGAGGACACACCTTC
cdr3_aa: CASSPWDRGGHTF

j_call: TRBJ2-2
clone_size: once
d_call: -
v_call: TRBV20-1
cdr3_nt: TGCAGTGCAAGGGGTCACGCGAACACCGGGGAGCAGTTTTTT
cdr3_aa: CSARGHANTGEQFF

j_call: TRBJ1-2
clone_size: -
d_call: -
v_call: TRBV7-8
cdr3_nt: TGTGCCAGCAGCCAAAGCGGGCGGATTAACTATGGCTACACCTTC
cdr3_aa: CASSQSGRINYGYTF

j_call: TRBJ1-1
clone_size: many
d_call: -
v_call: TRBV5-4
cdr3_nt: TGTGCCAGCAGCGGGGAGGGCACTGAAGCTTTCTTT
cdr3_aa: CASSGEGTEAFF

j_call: TRBJ1-6
clone_size: few
d_call: -
v_call: TRBV2
cdr3_nt: TGTGCCAGCAGTGAAACCGGGACATGGTATTCACCCCTCCACTTT
cdr3_aa: CASSETGTWYSPLHF

j_call: TRBJ1-6
clone_size: many
d_call: TRBD1
v_call: TRBV3-1
cdr3_nt: TGTGCCAGCAGCCAATGGGAACAGGGGGCACCCCTCCACTTT
cdr3_aa: CASSQWEQGAPLHF

j_call: TRBJ2-2
clone_size: many
d_call: TRBD1
v_call: TRBV29-1
cdr3_nt: TGCAGCGTACGCGGGACAGGAGACACCGGGGAGCTGTTTTTT
cdr3_aa: CSVRGTGDTGELFF

j_call: TRBJ1-1
clone_size: many
d_call: TRBD1
v_call: TRBV29-1
cdr3_nt: TGCAGCGTCGGACAGGGGTTGATGAACACTGAAGCTTTCTTT
cdr3_aa: CSVGQGLMNTEAFF

j_call: TRBJ2-3
clone_size: -
d_call: -
v_call: TRBV20-1
cdr3_nt: TGCAGTGTGGGGTATTTTGGGGCAGTTACGCAGTATTTT
cdr3_aa: CSVGYFGAVTQYF

j_call: TRBJ1-2
clone_size: -
d_call: -
v_call: TRBV3-1
cdr3_nt: TGTGCCAGCAGCCAAACACAGGGTAACTATGGCTACACCTTC
cdr3_aa: CASSQTQGNYGYTF

j_call: TRBJ1-2
clone_size: many
d_call: -
v_call: TRBV10-3
cdr3_nt: TGTGCCATCCGGACTGACGGATATGGCTACACCTTC
cdr3_aa: CAIRTDGYGYTF

j_call: TRBJ2-7
clone_size: medium-sized
d_call: TRBD2
v_call: TRBV6-5
cdr3_nt: TGTGCCAGCAGTTACTCGGGGTCCTACTGGGGAGGGGTCCCCTACGAGCAGTACTTC
cdr3_aa: CASSYSGSYWGGVPYEQYF

j_call: TRBJ2-3
clone_size: many
d_call: -
v_call: TRBV24-1
cdr3_nt: TGTGCCACCAGTGACGACGGTAGCACAGATACGCAGTATTTT
cdr3_aa: CATSDDGSTDTQYF

j_call: TRBJ2-7
clone_size: many
d_call: -
v_call: TRBV5-6
cdr3_nt: TGTGCCAGCAGCTCATTATACGAGCAGTACTTC
cdr3_aa: CASSSLYEQYF